This T cell receptor (beta chain) came from a study of molecular identifiers for immune sequencing clone quantification. Study observations and caveats: Barcodes shared by identical TCR molecules could lead to underestimated sizes of highly expanded clones. Whereas naive cells kept under 1% of molecules in clones above 20 RNA copies, such clones held over 97% in effectors.

Isolation of naive CD8 T cells was achieved by sorting on a CD8+CD4-CCR7+CD45RA+ phenotype. Note on this clonotype: The target antigen is unknown.

Previously described methods and listed TCR primers were used for bulk TCR libraries. MiXCR, applied by TCRdb to the PCR reads, yields one record per CDR3 protein. The sample includes 88,000 or so distinct CDR3 sequences, around 23% seen only once; the top ten take more than 1%. The V and J ends lost 7 bases and 3 bases, in that order; junction bases with no gene match: 6. CDR3 length: 15 residues. The gene calls are TRBV12-3 or TRBV12-4 and TRBJ2-1; 10 bases are shared with TRBD2. This clonotype originated in a human donor in good health. Some libraries in this study had Jurkat cell RNA spiked in. The specimen sequenced was naive CD8+ T cells from blood, with Jurkat cell RNA spiked in. Subset reported: FACS-sorted CD8+CD4-CCR7+CD45RA+ naive T cells. CDR3 DNA sequence: TGTGCCAGCATCGCCGGGACTAGCGACTACAATGAGCAGTTCTTC. Translating it yields CASIAGTSDYNEQFF.